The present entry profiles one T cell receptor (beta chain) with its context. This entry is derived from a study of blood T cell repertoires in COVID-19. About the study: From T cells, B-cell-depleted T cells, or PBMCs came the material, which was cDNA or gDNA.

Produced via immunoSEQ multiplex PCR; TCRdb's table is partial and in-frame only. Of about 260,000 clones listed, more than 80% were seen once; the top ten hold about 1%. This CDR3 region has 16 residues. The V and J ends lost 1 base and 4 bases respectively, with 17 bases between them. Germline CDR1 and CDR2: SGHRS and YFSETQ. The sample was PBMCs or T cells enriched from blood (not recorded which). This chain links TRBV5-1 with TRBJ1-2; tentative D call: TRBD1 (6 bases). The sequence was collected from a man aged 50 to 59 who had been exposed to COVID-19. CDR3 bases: TGCGCCAGCAGCTTGAGTATGCGGGGGGCTTTCTATGGCTACACCTTC. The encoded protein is CASSLSMRGAFYGYTF. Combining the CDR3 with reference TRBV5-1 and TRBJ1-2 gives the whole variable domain KAGVTQTPRYLIKTRGQQVTLSCSPISGHRSVSWYQQTPGQGLQFLFEYFSETQRNKGNFPGRFSGRQFSNSRSEMNVSTLELGDSALYLCASSLSMRGAFYGYTFGSGTRLTVV.